Reported below is one T cell receptor (beta chain). Its target is unknown. This specimen belongs to a study of shared clonotypes between healthy human individuals. Points from the study as a whole: Limited genetic and exposure-history diversity came from having few donors. Only blood underwent sampling, and tissue repertoires likely differ. An anticipated effect of sequencing depth on clonotype sharing among donors was recognized.

Bulk PBMC genomic DNA spanned ten immunoSEQ deep plates. Profiling relied on immunoSEQ multiplex PCR, and the TCRdb table lists in-frame clones only, not all of them. The sample has about half a million clones; almost 80% are singletons. What was sequenced was PBMCs. The sequence derives from a woman in her 40s in good health. Some clones in this sample may be carry-over from other donors' samples.

CDR3 sequence: CASTIALSSYNEQFF. The CDR3 bases are TGCGCCAGCACCATCGCCCTGAGCTCCTACAATGAGCAGTTCTTC. The chain is built from TRBV10-2 and TRBJ2-1; no reliable D call. The V end lost 7 bases, the J end lost 0 bases, and 13 bases lay between the germline ends. CDR3 length equals 15 residues. Germline CDR1 is WSHSY and CDR2 is SAAADI.